This T cell receptor (beta chain) was identified in a study of PD-L1 blockade in urothelial cancer. Broader study findings: Where pretreatment blood TCR clonality fell below the median, better survival was predicted.

On this clone itself: The antigen is unknown.

The protocol was immunoSEQ multiplex PCR, while the TCRdb copy is restricted to in-frame clones and leaves out a portion. The sample holds approximately 56,000 clones, 65% to 90% seen once. Time point given: pretreatment peripheral blood. Pretreatment sampling and on-treatment sampling together yielded between 1 and 8 samples for each patient. The sequence was obtained from a man between 65 and 79 years old with urothelial cancer. The sequences come from PBMCs, collected around atezolizumab (anti-PD-L1) treatment.

The CDR3 region is CASRGGGTSGRGRYYEQYF. CDR3 sequence (DNA): TGTGCCAGCAGAGGAGGAGGAACTAGCGGGAGGGGGAGATACTACGAGCAGTACTTC. The chain has TRBV2 and TRBJ2-7; 13 nucleotides line up with TRBD2. CDR1 and CDR2 from the germline V gene are SNHLY and FYNNEI. The CDR3 length is 19 residues. V dropped 6 bases and J dropped 3; count of bases not matched to a gene: 17.